A single sample is the source of the 18 T cell receptor beta chains below, sequenced in a study of blood T cells in healthy people across ages. Together with a sample-barcoded 5' primer, a J-beta primer mix was included in a second PCR lasting about 7 to 11 cycles. From the 5' RACE reads, TCRdb called clonotypes with MiXCR, one entry per CDR3 protein. The repertoire has 600,000 to 850,000 distinct CDR3 sequences, about 25% of them found once; the top ten carry 8% to 10%. The sample also formed part of further work on T cells of mothers and their children.

Sequenced: blood. Source of these receptors: a boy younger than 18 in good health.

In DNA, the CDR3 is TGTGCCAGCAGCTCCCCGGGACTAGCGGGAGGGCCAATCGTCAATGAGCAGTTCTTC. Its protein product is CASSSPGLAGGPIVNEQFF. The rearrangement links TRBV7-6 to TRBJ2-5, with TRBD2 matching 16 bases. Matching the DNA end better, TRBJ2-1 makes the J call doubtful. CDR3 size: 19 residues. Germline CDR1 and CDR2: SGHVS and FNYEAQ.

The V call is TRBV27, the J call TRBJ2-7; D possibly uses TRBD1 or TRBD2 (6 bases each). The length of the CDR3 is 14 residues. Between the trimmed V and J ends, which lost 4 bases and 1 base, there was a span of 11 bases. Germline V gene sequence: CDR1 MNHEY, CDR2 SMNVEV (reference sequence). In DNA, the CDR3 is TGTGCCAGCAGTTGGAAGGGGGGATCCTACGAGCAGTACTTC. It encodes CASSWKGGSYEQYF.

The rearrangement uses TRBV15 and TRBJ2-5; no clear D gene. The J call may be faulty, since TRBJ2-1 better matches the DNA end. The CDR3 covers 15 residues. From germline, CDR1 is LNHNV and CDR2 YYDKDF (reference sequence). The CDR3 bases are TGTGCCACCAGCAGTAGAAAGGGATTGGGCAATGAGCAGTTCTTC. This sequence encodes CATSSRKGLGNEQFF.

CDR3 protein: CSVLGDPSGANVLTF. The CDR3 coding sequence is TGCAGCGTTCTGGGGGATCCCTCTGGGGCCAACGTCCTGACTTTC. This rearrangement joins TRBV29-1 to TRBJ2-6; either TRBD1 or TRBD2 may supply D (5 bases each). From germline, CDR1 is SQVTM and CDR2 ANQGSEA. The CDR3 runs 15 residues. V lost 5 bases and J lost 0, with 11 bases in between.

A few counts support this clonotype. The chain is built from TRBV6-1 and TRBJ1-1; 10 bases match TRBD1. There are 13 residues in the CDR3. Germline V gene sequence: CDR1 MNHNS, CDR2 SASEGT. The J segment lost 9 bases and the V segment lost 6 bases, leaving 7 bases of the junction unmatched. The CDR3 DNA sequence: TGTGCCAGCAGGGACAGGGGGATACTACAAGCTTTCTTT. Protein: CASRDRGILQAFF.

This chain connects TRBV9 to TRBJ2-7; 9 bases line up with TRBD1. This CDR3 contains 16 residues. Germline V lookup: CDR1 SGDLS, CDR2 YYNGEE. V was clipped by 3 bases and J by 5 bases; unmatched bases: 12. The CDR3 loop is CASSDTGTGLTDEQYF. In DNA form, the CDR3 reads TGTGCCAGCAGCGACACCGGGACAGGGTTGACCGACGAGCAGTACTTC.

The chain links TRBV28 to TRBJ2-7, with 8 bases fitting TRBD2. The ends lost 5 bases at V and 3 bases at J; junction bases unmatched: 6. CDR1 is MDHEN and CDR2 is SYDVKM in the germline V gene. This CDR3 is 14 amino acids long. The CDR3 is CASSLGTRNYEQYF. CDR3 nucleotide sequence: TGTGCCAGCAGTCTCGGGACTAGAAACTACGAGCAGTACTTC.

This clonotype was seen a few times. The rearrangement uses TRBV6-2 or TRBV6-3 and TRBJ2-5; possibly TRBD2 for D (6 bases). The end of the DNA aligns better with TRBJ2-7, so the J call may be wrong. CDR3 length: 13 amino acids. Per the germline V gene, CDR1 is MNHEY and CDR2 is SVGEGT. For the CDR3, the DNA is TGTGCCAGCAGCATACCGGGGGTCTACGAGCAGTACTTC. Encoded protein: CASSIPGVYEQYF.

This clonotype was counted only a few times. The J gene is TRBJ2-3, the V gene TRBV27; 7 bases are a match to TRBD2. V trimming: 1 base; J trimming: 3 bases; junction bases outside the gene matches: 7. Germline assignment: CDR1 MNHEY and CDR2 SMNVEV (reference sequence). The CDR3 sequence is 16 residues long. CDR3 sequence reads: CASSLLTGGSTDTQYF. The CDR3 DNA follows: TGTGCCAGCAGTTTATTAACTGGCGGGAGTACAGATACGCAGTATTTT.

The V gene is TRBV3-1, the J gene TRBJ2-1; D might be TRBD1 (7 bases). Trimming shortened V by 4 bases and J by 4 bases, and 14 bases separated the two germline ends. Per germline, CDR1 LGHDT and CDR2 YNNKEL (reference sequence). This CDR3 contains 15 residues. CDR3 loop: CASSLRGALYNEQFF. In nucleotides, the CDR3 is TGTGCCAGCAGCCTCAGGGGGGCTCTTTACAATGAGCAGTTCTTC.

V usage is TRBV15 and J usage is TRBJ2-5; TRBD2 matches 7 bases. This CDR3 has 16 amino acids. The ends lost 0 bases at V and 5 bases at J; junction bases unmatched: 9. From germline, CDR1 is LNHNV and CDR2 YYDKDF (reference sequence). CDR3 residues: CATSRDLLGGGETQYF. The DNA of the CDR3 is TGTGCCACCAGCAGAGATCTCTTGGGGGGAGGGGAGACCCAGTACTTC.

The chain employs TRBV6-1 and TRBJ1-5; D possibly corresponds to TRBD1 (6 bases). V was trimmed by 7 bases and J by 7 bases, leaving 17 bases between them. Germline V lookup: CDR1 MNHNS, CDR2 SASEGT. The CDR3 has 14 amino acids. The CDR3 spells CASTGHSEGQPQHF. The CDR3 region has the DNA TGTGCCAGCACGGGACACTCGGAGGGACAGCCCCAGCATTTT.

This clonotype has ten or more counts. This sequence joins TRBV6-6 and TRBJ1-4; D is undetermined. The CDR3 consists of 13 residues. Germline V lookup: CDR1 MNHNY, CDR2 SVGAGI (reference sequence). Trimming removed 2 bases from V and 4 bases from J, with 5 bases in between. CDR3 sequence reads: CASSYAGNEKLFF. The CDR3 nucleotides are TGTGCCAGCAGTTACGCGGGTAATGAAAAACTGTTTTTT.

This clonotype occurred once. CDR3 DNA: TGCGCCAGCAGCCAAGGCCTCGTTGAGCGGGGGACCTACGAGCAGTACTTC. This codes for CASSQGLVERGTYEQYF. The chain employs TRBV4-3 and TRBJ2-7; 8 bases map to TRBD2. The CDR3 length is 17 residues. J was trimmed by 2 bases and V by 1 base; bases with no gene match: 10. Germline loops: CDR1 LGHNA, CDR2 YSLEER.

This clonotype has more than one count but fewer than ten. J is TRBJ2-5 and V is TRBV4-1; TRBD2 aligns across 11 bases. The CDR3 spans 17 residues. The J segment lost 0 bases and the V segment lost 2 bases, leaving 5 bases of the junction unmatched. Germline V CDR1 and CDR2: MGHRA, YSYEKL. CDR3 bases: TGCGCCAGCAGCCAATTGGTAGCGGGAGGGCACCAAGAGACCCAGTACTTC. As protein: CASSQLVAGGHQETQYF.

This clonotype has more than one count but fewer than ten. The chain combines TRBV24-1 with TRBJ2-5, with TRBD1 matching over 9 bases. The assigned J gene may be wrong: the sequence end matches TRBJ2-7 better. The CDR3 sequence is 15 residues long. Germline V CDR1 and CDR2: KGHDR, SFDVKD. The CDR3 DNA sequence: TGTGCCACCAGTGATGGGACAGGGAAGTTGTACGAGCAGTACTTC. The encoded protein is CATSDGTGKLYEQYF.

V and J are TRBV7-3 and TRBJ2-5; D is perhaps TRBD2 (6 bases). The J call may not be correct, given that the DNA end is closer to TRBJ2-1. Per the germline V gene, CDR1 is SGHTA and CDR2 is FQGTGA. This CDR3 is 16 amino acids long. In DNA form, the CDR3 reads TGTGCCAGCAGCTTAAATCCGCTAGCGTCCCACAATGAGCAGTTCTTC. As protein: CASSLNPLASHNEQFF.

This clonotype came up a few times. The CDR3 DNA follows: TGTGCCCGGGCTGGGGGGGAGAACAATGAGCAGTTCTTC. This translates into CARAGGENNEQFF. The chain combines TRBV2 with TRBJ2-5; TRBD2 matches 7 bases. The J call is in doubt because the DNA end fits TRBJ2-1 better. The CDR3 extends over 13 amino acids. Looked up from germline, CDR1 is SNHLY and CDR2 is FYNNEI.